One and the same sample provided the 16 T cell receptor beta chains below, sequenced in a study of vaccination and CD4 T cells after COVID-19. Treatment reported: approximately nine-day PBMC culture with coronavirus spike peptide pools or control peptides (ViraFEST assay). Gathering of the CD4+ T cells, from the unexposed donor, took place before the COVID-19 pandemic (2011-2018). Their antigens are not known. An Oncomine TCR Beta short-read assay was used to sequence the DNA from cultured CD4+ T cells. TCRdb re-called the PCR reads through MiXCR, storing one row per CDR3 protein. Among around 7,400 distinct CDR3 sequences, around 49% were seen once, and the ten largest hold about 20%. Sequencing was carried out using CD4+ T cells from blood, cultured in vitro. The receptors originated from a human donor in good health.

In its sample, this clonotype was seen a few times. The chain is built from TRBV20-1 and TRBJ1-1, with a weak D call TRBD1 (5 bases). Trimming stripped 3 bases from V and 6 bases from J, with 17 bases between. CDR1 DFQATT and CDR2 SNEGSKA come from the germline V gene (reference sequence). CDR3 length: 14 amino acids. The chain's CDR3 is CSARSLDTFPEAFF. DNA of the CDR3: TGCAGTGCTAGGTCCCTGGACACGTTCCCTGAAGCTTTCTTT.

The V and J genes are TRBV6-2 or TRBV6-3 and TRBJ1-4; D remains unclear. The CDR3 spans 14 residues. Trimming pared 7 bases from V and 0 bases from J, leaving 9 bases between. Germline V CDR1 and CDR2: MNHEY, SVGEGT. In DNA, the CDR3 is TGTGCCAGCACAAGGGCGGCAACTAATGAAAAACTGTTTTTT. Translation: CASTRAATNEKLFF.

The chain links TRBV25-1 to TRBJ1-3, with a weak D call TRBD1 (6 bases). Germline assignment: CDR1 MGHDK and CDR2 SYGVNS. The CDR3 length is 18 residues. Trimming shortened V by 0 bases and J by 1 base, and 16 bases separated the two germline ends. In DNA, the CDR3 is TGTGCCAGCAGTGAATACGGCACAGGGAGGAAATCTGGAAACACCATATATTTT. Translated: CASSEYGTGRKSGNTIYF.

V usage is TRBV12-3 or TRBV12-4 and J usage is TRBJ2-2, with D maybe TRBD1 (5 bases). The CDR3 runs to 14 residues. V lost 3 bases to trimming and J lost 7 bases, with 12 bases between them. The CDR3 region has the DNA TGTGCCAGCAGTTTCCAGGGAACCAGCGGGGAGCTGTTTTTT. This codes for CASSFQGTSGELFF.

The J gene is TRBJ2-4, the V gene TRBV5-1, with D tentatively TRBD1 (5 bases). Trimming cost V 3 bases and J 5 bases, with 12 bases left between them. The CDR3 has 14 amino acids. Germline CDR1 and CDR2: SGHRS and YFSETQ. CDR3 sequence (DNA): TGCGCCAGCAGCTGGACACTACACGAAAACATTCAGTACTTC. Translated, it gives CASSWTLHENIQYF.

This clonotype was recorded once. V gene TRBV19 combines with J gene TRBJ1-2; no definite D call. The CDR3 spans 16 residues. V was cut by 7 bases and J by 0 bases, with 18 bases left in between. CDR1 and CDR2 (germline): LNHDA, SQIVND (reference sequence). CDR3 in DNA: TGTGCCAGTAATACCCCCGGAGGAACTTCTAACTATGGCTACACCTTC. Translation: CASNTPGGTSNYGYTF.

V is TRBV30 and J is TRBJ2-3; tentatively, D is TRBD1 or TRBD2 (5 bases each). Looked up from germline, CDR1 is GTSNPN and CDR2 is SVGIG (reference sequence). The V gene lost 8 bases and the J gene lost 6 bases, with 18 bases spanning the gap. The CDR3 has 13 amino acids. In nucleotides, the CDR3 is TGTGCCAGATCCGGGACCCATGCGGATACGCAGTATTTT. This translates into CARSGTHADTQYF.

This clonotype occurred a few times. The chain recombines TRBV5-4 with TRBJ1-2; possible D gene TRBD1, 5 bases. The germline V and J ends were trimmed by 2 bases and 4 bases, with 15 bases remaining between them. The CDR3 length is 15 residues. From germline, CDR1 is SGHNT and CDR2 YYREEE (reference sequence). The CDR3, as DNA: TGTGCCAGCAGCTTCGGAGGGGAGAGGTCCTATGGCTACACCTTC. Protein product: CASSFGGERSYGYTF.

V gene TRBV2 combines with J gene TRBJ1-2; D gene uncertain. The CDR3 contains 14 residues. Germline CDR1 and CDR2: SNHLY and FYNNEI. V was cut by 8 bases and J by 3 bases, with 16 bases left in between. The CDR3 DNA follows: TGTGCCAGCGCGACTGAAGAAATATACTATGGCTACACCTTC. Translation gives CASATEEIYYGYTF.

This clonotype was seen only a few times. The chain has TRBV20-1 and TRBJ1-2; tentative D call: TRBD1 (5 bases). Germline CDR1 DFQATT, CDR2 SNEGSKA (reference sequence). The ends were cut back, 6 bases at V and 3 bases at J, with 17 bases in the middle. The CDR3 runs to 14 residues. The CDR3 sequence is CSAEKGRGDYGYTF. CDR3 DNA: TGCAGTGCGGAGAAGGGTCGGGGGGACTATGGCTACACCTTC.

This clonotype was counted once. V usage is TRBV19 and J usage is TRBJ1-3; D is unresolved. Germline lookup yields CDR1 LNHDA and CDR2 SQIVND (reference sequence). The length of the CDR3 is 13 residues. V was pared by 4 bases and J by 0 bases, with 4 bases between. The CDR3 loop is CASSSVSGNTIYF. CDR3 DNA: TGTGCCAGTAGTAGCGTCTCTGGAAACACCATATATTTT.

The DNA of the CDR3 is TGTGCCAGCAGTTATATTCTCTCCGGGGGCGAGCAGTACTTC. Its translation is CASSYILSGGEQYF. The V and J genes are TRBV6-2 or TRBV6-3 and TRBJ2-7; possible D gene TRBD2, 6 bases. Trimming removed 3 bases from V and 6 bases from J, with 15 bases in between. CDR1 is MNHEY, CDR2 SVGEGT, per germline. The length of the CDR3 is 14 residues.

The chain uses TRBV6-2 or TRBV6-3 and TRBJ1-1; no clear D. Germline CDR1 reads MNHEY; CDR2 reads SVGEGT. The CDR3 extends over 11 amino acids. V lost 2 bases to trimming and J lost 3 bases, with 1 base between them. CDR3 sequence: CASSYDTEAFF. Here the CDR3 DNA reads TGTGCCAGCAGTTACGACACTGAAGCTTTCTTT.

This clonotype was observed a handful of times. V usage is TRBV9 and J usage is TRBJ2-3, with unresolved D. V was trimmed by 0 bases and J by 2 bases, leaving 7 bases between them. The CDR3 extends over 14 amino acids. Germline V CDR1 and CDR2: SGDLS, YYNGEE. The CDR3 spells CASSVGPSTDTQYF. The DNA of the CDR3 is TGTGCCAGCAGCGTAGGGCCCTCCACAGATACGCAGTATTTT. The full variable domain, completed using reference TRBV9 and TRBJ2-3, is DSGVTQTPKHLITATGQRVTLRCSPRSGDLSVYWYQQSLDQGLQFLIQYYNGEERAKGNILERFSAQQFPDLHSELNLSSLELGDSALYFCASSVGPSTDTQYFGPGTRLTVL.

This CDR3 is CASSLAGQGMRQTQYF. As DNA, the CDR3 is TGTGCCAGCAGCTTAGCCGGACAGGGGATGCGTCAGACCCAGTACTTC. The chain carries TRBV7-2 and TRBJ2-5; TRBD1 matches 9 bases. The CDR3 is 16 amino acids. From germline, CDR1 is SGHTA and CDR2 FQGNSA. Trimming at V came to 0 bases and at J to 6 bases, leaving 8 bases not matched to a gene.

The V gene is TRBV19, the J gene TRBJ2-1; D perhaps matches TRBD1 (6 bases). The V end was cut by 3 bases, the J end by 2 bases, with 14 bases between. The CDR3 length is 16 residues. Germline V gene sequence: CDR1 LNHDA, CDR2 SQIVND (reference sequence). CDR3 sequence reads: CASSISRGGAYNEQFF. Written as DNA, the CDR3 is TGTGCCAGTAGTATTTCGAGAGGGGGTGCCTACAATGAGCAGTTCTTC.